The clone carrying this T cell receptor beta chain was counted a single time. Its antigen remains unidentified. The protocol was immunoSEQ multiplex PCR, while the TCRdb copy is restricted to in-frame clones and leaves out a portion. This table has about 10,000 clones, roughly two thirds appearing once. The CDR3 totals 16 residues. V lost 6 bases and J lost 1; bases outside the gene matches: 10. The germline gives CDR1 SGHRS, CDR2 YFSETQ. This record belongs to a study of chemoradiotherapy in HPV16-positive cancers. As for the study in general: Candidate HPV-specific clones and shared TCR motifs came from two HPV16-positive patients. General study points: In HPV16-positive patients, HPV-responsive T-cell expansion tracked better recurrence-free survival.

The V call is TRBV5-1, the J call TRBJ2-3; 8 nucleotides line up with TRBD1. The receptor was isolated from a human donor with HPV-associated anogenital cancer. This sample was obtained from a patient who underwent chemoradiotherapy. CDR3 nucleotide sequence: TGCGCCAGCATGCTTGGTTTACAGGGGGGCACAGATACGCAGTATTTT. Protein: CASMLGLQGGTDTQYF.